Presented here are 11 T cell receptor beta chains from one specimen sequenced in a study of T-cell memory formation after mild COVID-19. Each CDR3 protein gets one entry after TCRdb re-called the 5' RACE reads with MiXCR. This table holds around 500,000 distinct CDR3 sequences, around a sixth found once. Sequenced input: PBMCs or a T cell subset sorted from them (not recorded which). These receptors came from an adult woman who had mild COVID-19 (a few samples of this study predate the infection). Cell type and time point are not known.

The chain is built from TRBV19 and TRBJ2-7, with 14 positions matching TRBD2. With 6 bases clipped from V and 1 base from J, the junction kept 2 bases outside the gene matches. The CDR3 is 15 residues long. The V gene's germline CDR1 is LNHDA and CDR2 SQIVND (reference sequence). The CDR3 loop reads CASSGTSGRSYEQYF. The CDR3 DNA is TGTGCCAGTAGCGGGACTAGCGGGAGATCCTACGAGCAGTACTTC.

This clonotype has a handful of counts. This chain uses TRBV27 with TRBJ2-5; 9 bases fit TRBD2. This CDR3 contains 15 residues. From germline, CDR1 is MNHEY and CDR2 SMNVEV (reference sequence). J lost 4 bases, V lost 1 base, and 4 bases had no gene match. CDR3 in DNA: TGTGCCAGCAGTTTATTGGCGGGGGGGCCAGAGACCCAGTACTTC. Protein sequence: CASSLLAGGPETQYF.

This clonotype has a handful of counts. The chain joins TRBV20-1 to TRBJ2-3, with 8 nucleotides matching TRBD2. Trimming cost V 3 bases and J 1 base; bases outside gene matches: 6. The length of the CDR3 is 15 residues. The germline V gene encodes CDR1 DFQATT and CDR2 SNEGSKA (reference sequence). CDR3 sequence reads: CSASAGGARTDTQYF. The CDR3 region has the DNA TGCAGTGCTAGCGCGGGGGGAGCCCGCACAGATACGCAGTATTTT.

The V gene is TRBV21-1, the J gene TRBJ2-7; the table's D call, TRBD2, has no DNA check behind it. TRBV21-1 is a recognized pseudogene. The CDR3 sequence is 15 residues long. The CDR3 bases are TGTGCCAGCACGTCGCTAGCGGGGGTCTCCTACGAGCAGTACTTC. It is translated as CASTSLAGVSYEQYF.

This clonotype has more than one count but fewer than ten. DNA for the CDR3: TGTGCCAGCAGCCCCCCCAACGGGCGACTAGCCAAAAACATTCAGTACTTC. Protein sequence: CASSPPNGRLAKNIQYF. The V and J genes are TRBV7-2 and TRBJ2-4; D is uncertain. Per germline, CDR1 SGHTA and CDR2 FQGNSA. Deletions cut 5 bases from V and 0 bases from J, with 17 bases between. The CDR3 has 17 amino acids.

Here the CDR3 DNA reads TGTGCCAGCAGTTTGTATTATGAGCAGTTCTTC. Amino acids: CASSLYYEQFF. J is TRBJ2-1 and V is TRBV12-3 or TRBV12-4; D gene unclear. CDR3 length: 11 amino acids. Trimming took off 3 bases at V and 8 bases at J, with 5 bases between the two ends.

This clonotype was observed a handful of times. CDR3 in DNA: TGCGCCAGCAGTGAGCCATCTTTAGGGCCCCCCTATGGCTACACCTTC. Translated: CASSEPSLGPPYGYTF. The V and J genes are TRBV10-2 and TRBJ1-2; no reliable D call. The CDR3 extends over 16 amino acids. CDR1 is WSHSY, CDR2 SAAADI, per germline. The V end lost 2 bases, the J end lost 4 bases, and 17 bases lay between the germline ends.

This sequence joins TRBV7-9 and TRBJ1-5, with 9 bases identical to TRBD1. CDR1 and CDR2 (germline): SEHNR, FQNEAQ (reference sequence). The CDR3 loop spans 17 amino acids. V was clipped by 5 bases and J by 4 bases; unmatched bases: 12. Here the CDR3 DNA reads TGTGCCAGCAGCGGTTACGGGACAGGGTTGCTTAATCAGCCCCAGCATTTT. Translating gives CASSGYGTGLLNQPQHF.

This clonotype was seen ten or more times. The rearrangement links TRBV5-1 to TRBJ2-7; TRBD1 or TRBD2 may be the D gene (5 bases each). Germline V gene lookup returns CDR1 SGHRS and CDR2 YFSETQ. The CDR3 is 15 amino acids. Trimming took off 4 bases at V and 5 bases at J, with 19 bases between the two ends. CDR3 residues: CASSPGDLFWNEQYF. CDR3 coding DNA: TGCGCCAGCAGCCCCGGGGACCTGTTCTGGAACGAGCAGTACTTC.

The chain couples TRBV19 to TRBJ2-3; D perhaps matches TRBD2 (7 bases). The ends were cut back, 6 bases at V and 2 bases at J, with 15 bases in the middle. The germline V gene has CDR1 LNHDA and CDR2 SQIVND (reference sequence). CDR3 size: 15 residues. This CDR3 reads CASSQRGQDTDTQYF. In nucleotides, the CDR3 is TGTGCCAGTAGCCAGCGGGGACAAGACACAGATACGCAGTATTTT.

This chain's CDR3 is CASSSDAGNQPQHF. In nucleotides, the CDR3 is TGTGCCAGCAGCTCGGACGCGGGCAATCAGCCCCAGCATTTT. The genes are TRBV7-6 and TRBJ1-5; D uncertain. There are 14 residues in the CDR3. V was trimmed by 4 bases and J by 2 bases, leaving 9 bases between them. Per the germline V gene, CDR1 is SGHVS and CDR2 is FNYEAQ.